This T cell receptor (beta chain) was identified in a study of blood T cell repertoires in COVID-19. Study as a whole: In each case, the material was cDNA or gDNA derived from T cells, B-cell-depleted T cells, or PBMCs.

This CDR3 contains 13 residues. Trimming cost V 3 bases and J 5 bases, with 8 bases left between them. Original handling: Reference gene primer amplification in the assay estimated nucleated cell counts. The assay was immunoSEQ multiplex PCR, and TCRdb's table has in-frame clones only and misses some. D and trimming come from the DNA, and the V and J calls and clone size come from that table. The sample gives 200,000 to 250,000 clones, roughly 90% of which show up once; roughly 3.2% is in the top ten. Donors were grouped by their self-reported clinical history. The sequence came from a woman between 45 and 65 years old in a cohort exposed to, infected with or recovered from COVID-19 (not recorded which). The rearrangement joins TRBV12-3 or TRBV12-4 to TRBJ1-5; D unresolved. Sequenced material: PBMCs or T cells enriched from blood (not recorded which). In DNA form, the CDR3 reads TGTGCCAGCAGTTTTTCCGGGGATCAGCCCCAGCATTTT. Protein product: CASSFSGDQPQHF.